This TCR beta chain originates from a study of cytomegalovirus exposure and HLA in healthy donors. Whole-study results and caveats: A classifier reportedly called cytomegalovirus status with high sensitivity and specificity.

This PCR relied on a set of 60 Vbeta primers and 13 Jbeta primers. TCRdb's table, derived via immunoSEQ multiplex PCR, lists solely in-frame clones and lacks some. The table shows 150,000 to 200,000 clones, with roughly 80% occurring only once. A word on this clone: What it binds is not known.

The TCR originated in a woman between 25 and 40 years old in good health and CMV-seropositive. Sequencing was carried out using PBMCs.

Here the CDR3 DNA reads TGTGCCAGCCGTCCTAGCGGGGGCTACAATGAGCAGTTCTTC. Translated, it gives CASRPSGGYNEQFF. The V gene is TRBV27, the J gene TRBJ2-1, with 10 bases that match TRBD2. Germline V lookup: CDR1 MNHEY, CDR2 SMNVEV (reference sequence). Losses at the gene ends were 8 bases for V and 3 bases for J; bases not matched to a gene: 4. The CDR3 totals 14 residues.